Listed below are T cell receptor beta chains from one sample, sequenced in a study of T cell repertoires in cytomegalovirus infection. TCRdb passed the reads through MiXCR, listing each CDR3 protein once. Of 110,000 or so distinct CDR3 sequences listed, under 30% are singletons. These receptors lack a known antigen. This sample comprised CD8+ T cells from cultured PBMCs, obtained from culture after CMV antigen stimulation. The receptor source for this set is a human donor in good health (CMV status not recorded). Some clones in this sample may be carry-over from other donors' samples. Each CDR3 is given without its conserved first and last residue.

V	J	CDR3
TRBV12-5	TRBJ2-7	ASGPTGDPGPY
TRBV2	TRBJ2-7	ASTEADSYEQY
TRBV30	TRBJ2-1	AWTERGAVSYNEQF
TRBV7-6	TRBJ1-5	ASSPQTGNQPQH
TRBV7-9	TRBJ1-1	ASSATGTNTEAF
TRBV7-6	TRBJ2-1	ASSLALVSYNEQF
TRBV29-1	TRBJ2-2	SVTEGLAGATGELF
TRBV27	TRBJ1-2	ASSLSTGDFNYGYT
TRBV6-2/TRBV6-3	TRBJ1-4	ASSSGFYEKLF
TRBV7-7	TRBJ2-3	ASSLRPQLAGPTDTQY
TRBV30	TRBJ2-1	AWSVLATNTYNEQF
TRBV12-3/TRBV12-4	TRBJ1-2	ASSIARTDGYT
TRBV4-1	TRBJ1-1	ASSQTNRGGTEAF
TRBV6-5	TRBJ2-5	ASSFRTEAYQETQY
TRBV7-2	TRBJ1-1	ASSPRQGMDTEAF
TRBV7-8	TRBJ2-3	ASSLFPTDTQY
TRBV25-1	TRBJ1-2	ASSEQPSYGYT
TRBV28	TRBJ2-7	ASSPGIPYEQY
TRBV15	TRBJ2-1	ATSRESGGQYIYNEQF
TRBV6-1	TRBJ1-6	ASSERSSYNSPLH
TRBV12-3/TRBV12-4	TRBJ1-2	ASSLGSGYT
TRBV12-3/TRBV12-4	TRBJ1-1	ASSPGRTEAF
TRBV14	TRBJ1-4	ASSQDSLEKLF
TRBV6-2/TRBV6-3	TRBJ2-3	ASGGTDTQY